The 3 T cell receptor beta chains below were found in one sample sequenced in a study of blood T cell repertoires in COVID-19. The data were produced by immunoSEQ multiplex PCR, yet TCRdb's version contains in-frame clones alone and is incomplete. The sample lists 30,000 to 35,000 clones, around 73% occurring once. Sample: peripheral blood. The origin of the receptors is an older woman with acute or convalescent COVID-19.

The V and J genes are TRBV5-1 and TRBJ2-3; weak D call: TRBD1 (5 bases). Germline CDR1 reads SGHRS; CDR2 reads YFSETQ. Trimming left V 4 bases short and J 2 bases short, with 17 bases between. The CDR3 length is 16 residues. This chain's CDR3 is CASSLPTARSTDTQYF. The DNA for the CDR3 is TGCGCCAGCAGCCTCCCGACAGCTCGCTCCACAGATACGCAGTATTTT.

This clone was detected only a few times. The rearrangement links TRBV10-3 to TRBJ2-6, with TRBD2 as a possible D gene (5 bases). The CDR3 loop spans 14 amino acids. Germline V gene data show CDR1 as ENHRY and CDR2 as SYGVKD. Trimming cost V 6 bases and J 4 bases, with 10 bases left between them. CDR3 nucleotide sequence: TGTGCCATCAGGAGGGTTACCGGGGCCAACGTCCTGACTTTC. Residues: CAIRRVTGANVLTF.

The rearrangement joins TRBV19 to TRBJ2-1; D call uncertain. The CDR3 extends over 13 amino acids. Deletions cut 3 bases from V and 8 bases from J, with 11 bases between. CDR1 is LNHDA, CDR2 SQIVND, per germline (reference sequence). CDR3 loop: CASSINSIHEQFF. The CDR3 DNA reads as TGTGCCAGTAGTATTAACAGCATCCATGAGCAGTTCTTC.